Following are 11 T cell receptor beta chains from one sample sequenced in a study of cytomegalovirus exposure and HLA in healthy donors. PCR amplification relied on 60 Vbeta primers (plus 13 Jbeta primers). The assay was immunoSEQ multiplex PCR, and TCRdb's table has in-frame clones only and misses some. Its table lists around 76,000 clones. The sample comprised PBMCs. The receptors were sampled from a man in his forties in good health and CMV-seronegative.

V gene TRBV4-1 combines with J gene TRBJ1-4, with 9 positions matching TRBD1. CDR3 length equals 20 residues. The junction had 16 bases not matched to a gene; V was cut back by 0 bases and J by 5 bases. The germline V gene encodes CDR1 MGHRA and CDR2 YSYEKL. CDR3 in DNA: TGCGCCAGCAGCCAAGATGTCCCAGGACAGGGGAGACGATACAATGAAAAACTGTTTTTT. As protein: CASSQDVPGQGRRYNEKLFF.

The rearrangement uses TRBV7-9 and TRBJ2-7, with 10 nucleotides matching TRBD1. V was clipped by 1 base and J by 5 bases; unmatched bases: 8. Germline assignment: CDR1 SEHNR and CDR2 FQNEAQ (reference sequence). This CDR3 region has 16 residues. The CDR3 region is CASSLDPGQGRDEQYF. The CDR3 region has the DNA TGTGCCAGCAGCTTAGATCCGGGACAGGGGAGGGACGAGCAGTACTTC.

The chain links TRBV7-2 to TRBJ2-3, with D possibly being TRBD2 (6 bases). The germline gives CDR1 SGHTA, CDR2 FQGNSA. Trimming took off 7 bases at V and 7 bases at J, with 24 bases between the two ends. There are 16 residues in the CDR3. As DNA, the CDR3 is TGTGCCAGCACCATCATGGCTGGGACTCCCTTGTATACGCAGTATTTT. This encodes CASTIMAGTPLYTQYF. Based on the CDR3 plus reference TRBV7-2 and TRBJ2-3, the full variable domain is GAGVSQSPSNKVTEKGKDVELRCDPISGHTALYWYRQSLGQGLEFLIYFQGNSAPDKSGLPSDRFSAERTGGSVSTLTIQRTQQEDSAVYLCASTIMAGTPLYTQYFGPGTRLTVL.

The chain recombines TRBV6-5 with TRBJ1-3, with TRBD1 identical over 7 bases. The CDR3 covers 15 residues. The J segment lost 4 bases and the V segment lost 10 bases, leaving 13 bases of the junction unmatched. Per germline, CDR1 MNHEY and CDR2 SVGAGI. CDR3: CATRKTGISGNTIYF. CDR3 sequence (DNA): TGTGCCACCCGGAAGACAGGGATCTCCGGAAACACCATATATTTT.

The CDR3 here is CASSERFYGYTF. CDR3 coding DNA: TGTGCCAGCAGTGAACGGTTCTATGGCTACACCTTC. The V gene is TRBV6-1, the J gene TRBJ1-2; D not resolved. The CDR3 loop spans 12 amino acids. The V and J ends lost 2 bases and 4 bases respectively, with 5 bases between them. The germline gives CDR1 MNHNS, CDR2 SASEGT.

The rearrangement links TRBV2 to TRBJ2-1; no clear D gene. Trimming shortened V by 4 bases and J by 5 bases, and 6 bases separated the two germline ends. Germline loops: CDR1 SNHLY, CDR2 FYNNEI. This CDR3 spans 12 amino acids. CDR3 residues: CASSVADNEQFF. As DNA, the CDR3 is TGTGCCAGCAGTGTGGCAGACAATGAGCAGTTCTTC.

The chain has TRBV5-6 and TRBJ2-7, with TRBD1 as a possible D gene (6 bases). The V end lost 6 bases, the J end lost 4 bases, and 14 bases lay between the germline ends. In germline, CDR1 is SGHDT, CDR2 YYEEEE. The CDR3 is made up of 13 amino acids. CDR3 region: CASNPGTGYEQYF. CDR3 bases: TGTGCCAGCAACCCTGGAACAGGGTACGAGCAGTACTTC.

The rearrangement joins TRBV19 to TRBJ2-5; 9 bases align to TRBD1. This CDR3 is 15 amino acids long. Losses at the gene ends were 3 bases for V and 4 bases for J; bases not matched to a gene: 6. CDR1 is LNHDA and CDR2 is SQIVND in the germline V gene (reference sequence). The CDR3 nucleotides are TGTGCCAGTAGTATGGGGGACAGGGTGGGAGAGACCCAGTACTTC. This gives the protein CASSMGDRVGETQYF.

This chain links TRBV4-3 with TRBJ1-5; D is unresolved. Per germline, CDR1 LGHNA and CDR2 YSLEER. The CDR3 covers 18 residues. Trimming left V 1 base short and J 2 bases short, with 18 bases between. CDR3 sequence (DNA): TGCGCCAGCAGCCAAGCCACGAAGTTATACTTTCGCAATCAGCCCCAGCATTTT. Its translation is CASSQATKLYFRNQPQHF.

Note on this clone: One end of the junction is discordant with germline, which a read error may explain. The chain carries TRBV29-1 and TRBJ2-1; no firm D call. The CDR3 consists of 14 residues. In germline, CDR1 is SQVTM, CDR2 ANQGSEA. CDR3 in DNA: TGCAGCGCTGAAAAGACTGGATCCTACAATGAGCAGTTCTTC. It codes for CSAEKTGSYNEQFF.

As for this clone: The same CDR3 can be traced to other DNA sequences in this sample. The chain couples TRBV10-3 to TRBJ1-1, with 8 nucleotides matching TRBD1. The CDR3 extends over 12 amino acids. V was pared by 11 bases and J by 5 bases, with 7 bases of the junction left unmatched. Germline CDR1 ENHRY, CDR2 SYGVKD. The CDR3 region is CASTGVDTEAFF. CDR3 sequence (DNA): TGTGCCTCGACAGGGGTTGATACTGAAGCTTTCTTT.